This TCR beta chain was sequenced in a study of cytomegalovirus exposure and HLA in healthy donors. General study results and limits: It was reportedly the case that the classifier diagnosed cytomegalovirus status with high specificity and sensitivity. V- and J-gene trimming in TCR beta was tied to a missense DCLRE1C variant by an analysis performed later. Indistinguishable V segments, including TRBV6-2 and TRBV6-3, were excluded.

Both 60 Vbeta primers and 13 Jbeta primers went into the PCR. TCRdb keeps only in-frame clones here, not all; method: immunoSEQ multiplex PCR. The table has roughly 130,000 clones, 83% seen once. CDR1 is SNHLY and CDR2 is FYNNEI in the germline V gene. Deletions cut 6 bases from V and 1 base from J, with 10 bases between. There are 14 residues in the CDR3. With respect to this clone: Its antigen is currently unknown.

The chain uses TRBV2 and TRBJ1-3; D is unclear. The receptor was isolated from a girl aged 2-10 years in good health and CMV-seronegative. What was sequenced was PBMCs. CDR3 DNA: TGTGCCAGCAGCGCGGCAGCATCTGGAAACACCATATATTTT. Its protein is CASSAAASGNTIYF.